Listed below are T cell receptor beta chains from one sample, sequenced in a study of shared clonotypes between healthy human individuals. TCRdb's copy holds only in-frame clones and misses some; the assay was immunoSEQ multiplex PCR. This table holds more than 2,000,000 clones, around 94% found once. Sequenced input: naive CD4+ T cells sorted from blood. Every receptor here comes from a man aged 18 to 35 in good health. Both conserved end residues are part of each CDR3. Fields, in order: J gene, D gene, clone size, V gene, CDR3 protein, CDR3 DNA. The D gene is left open where the match is weak. Size values are once, few and many counts, or a class for expanded clones, and some rows have none.

TRBJ2-2 . . TRBV7-8 CASSVTGGDTGELFF TGTGCCAGCAGCGTAACAGGCGGGGACACCGGGGAGCTGTTTTTT
TRBJ2-3 . . TRBV28 CASREARGPPPDTQYF TGTGCCAGCAGGGAGGCACGGGGGCCCCCCCCAGATACGCAGTATTTT
TRBJ1-2 TRBD1 once TRBV7-2 CAISQGGIGGYTF TGTGCCATCTCGCAGGGGGGTATTGGCGGCTACACCTTC
TRBJ2-6 . . TRBV6-6 CASIGTGLGANVLTF TGTGCCAGCATAGGGACGGGGCTTGGGGCCAACGTCCTGACTTTC
TRBJ2-3 TRBD1 . TRBV27 CASSQQGSEYTQYF TGTGCCAGCAGTCAACAGGGGAGTGAATATACGCAGTATTTT
TRBJ1-1 . . TRBV6-5 CASNPGMNTEAFF TGTGCCAGCAACCCAGGGATGAACACTGAAGCTTTCTTT
TRBJ2-3 . . TRBV5-4 CASSFDTPDTQYF TGTGCCAGCAGCTTTGACACCCCCGATACGCAGTATTTT
TRBJ2-7 TRBD1 . TRBV6-1 CASRKDRDPPLEQYF TGTGCCAGCAGGAAGGACAGGGATCCCCCTCTCGAGCAGTACTTC
TRBJ2-5 TRBD2 . TRBV18 CASSRGLAGLETQYF TGTGCCAGCTCACGGGGACTAGCGGGGCTGGAGACCCAGTACTTC
TRBJ2-1 . . TRBV5-1 CASSPDINEQFF TGTGCCAGCAGCCCTGACATCAATGAGCAGTTCTTC
TRBJ2-1 TRBD2 . TRBV7-2 CASSPRLAGNEQFF TGTGCCAGCAGCCCCCGACTAGCGGGCAATGAGCAGTTCTTC
TRBJ1-1 . few TRBV6-5 CASSSRDGTEAFF TGTGCCAGCAGTTCCAGGGACGGCACTGAAGCTTTCTTT
TRBJ2-7 TRBD1 . TRBV6-1 CASSVAQGDPYEQYF TGTGCCAGCAGTGTCGCCCAGGGGGACCCCTACGAGCAGTACTTC
TRBJ2-7 . . TRBV18 CASSPPTGQVYEQYF TGTGCCAGCTCACCACCTACGGGCCAAGTCTACGAGCAGTACTTC
TRBJ1-1 TRBD1 . TRBV19 CASSVYRGNTEAFF TGTGCCAGTAGTGTTTACAGGGGGAACACTGAAGCTTTCTTT
TRBJ2-7 . . TRBV5-1 CASSLGGQSYEQYF TGCGCCAGCAGCTTGGGAGGACAGAGTTACGAGCAGTACTTC
TRBJ2-2 . . TRBV29-1 CSVEATVNTGELFF TGCAGCGTTGAAGCCACGGTAAACACCGGGGAGCTGTTTTTT
TRBJ1-5 TRBD1 . TRBV19 CASSLRGQNQPQHF TGTGCCAGTAGCCTCAGGGGGCAGAATCAGCCCCAGCATTTT
TRBJ2-3 . . TRBV29-1 CSVEGGVTDTQYF TGCAGCGTTGAAGGGGGGGTCACAGATACGCAGTATTTT
TRBJ2-7 . . TRBV5-4 CASSRGTPPYEQYF TGTGCCAGCAGCAGGGGGACACCTCCCTACGAGCAGTACTTC
TRBJ2-1 . . TRBV5-1 CASSLLLMAANLNNEQFF TGCGCCAGCAGCCTTTTACTTATGGCCGCGAATCTCAACAATGAGCAGTTCTTC
TRBJ1-5 . . TRBV6-1 CASSGEGVAGLGNQPQHF TGTGCCAGCAGTGGAGAAGGGGTGGCGGGGCTTGGCAATCAGCCCCAGCATTTT
TRBJ2-2 . once TRBV9 CASSVRDGSNGELFF TGTGCCAGCAGCGTCCGCGACGGGAGCAACGGGGAGCTGTTTTTT
TRBJ2-1 TRBD2 . TRBV13 CASNGGRVNEQFF TGTGCCAGCAATGGCGGGAGAGTCAATGAGCAGTTCTTC
TRBJ1-5 TRBD1 . TRBV27 CASSPGTGGASNQPQHF TGTGCCAGCAGTCCCGGGACAGGGGGCGCGAGCAATCAGCCCCAGCATTTT
TRBJ1-1 . . TRBV6-1 CASSDGIVNTEAFF TGTGCCAGCAGTGACGGGATTGTAAACACTGAAGCTTTCTTT
TRBJ2-7 . . TRBV28 CASSTSGLYPNEQYF TGTGCCAGCAGTACCTCAGGGCTTTATCCCAACGAGCAGTACTTC
TRBJ2-7 TRBD1 . TRBV12-5 CASGPPTGAHEQYF TGTGCTAGTGGTCCCCCGACAGGGGCCCACGAGCAGTACTTC
TRBJ1-5 . . TRBV6-6 CASSSEWQTVHF TGTGCCAGCAGTTCTGAATGGCAGACAGTCCATTTT
TRBJ2-3 TRBD1 . TRBV5-1 CASSGTTGGHTQYF TGCGCCAGCAGCGGAACGACAGGGGGCCATACGCAGTATTTT
TRBJ1-4 . . TRBV30 CAWSQGPNEKLFF TGTGCCTGGAGCCAGGGACCTAATGAAAAACTGTTTTTT
TRBJ2-1 . once TRBV7-2 CASSPERVQFF TGTGCCAGCAGCCCCGAAAGGGTGCAGTTCTTC
TRBJ2-3 TRBD2 . TRBV18 CASSPQTSSDTQYF TGTGCCAGCTCACCACAGACTAGCTCAGATACGCAGTATTTT
TRBJ1-4 . . TRBV11-2 CASSSLGRPNEKLFF TGTGCCAGCAGCTCGTTAGGGAGGCCCAATGAAAAACTGTTTTTT
TRBJ2-7 TRBD2 . TRBV6-5 CASAGGIHEQYF TGTGCCTCGGCGGGGGGCATCCACGAGCAGTACTTC
TRBJ2-7 TRBD2 . TRBV27 CASSLRGSITYEQYF TGTGCCAGCAGTTTACGCGGGAGTATAACCTACGAGCAGTACTTC
TRBJ2-3 . . TRBV7-2 CASSSSRGSTDTQYF TGTGCCAGCAGCTCCAGCAGGGGTAGCACAGATACGCAGTATTTT
TRBJ2-7 . . TRBV19 CASSEAGRTSYEQYF TGTGCCAGTAGCGAAGCGGGCCGAACATCCTACGAGCAGTACTTC
TRBJ2-7 TRBD2 . TRBV10-1 CASSEGLAPTYEQYF TGCGCCAGCAGCGAGGGACTAGCGCCGACCTACGAGCAGTACTTC
TRBJ2-5 . . TRBV30 CAWSGGFMETQYF TGTGCCTGGAGTGGGGGATTTATGGAGACCCAGTACTTC
TRBJ1-2 TRBD1 . TRBV10-3 CAITRTGDNGYTF TGTGCCATCACCCGGACAGGGGATAATGGCTACACCTTC
TRBJ2-5 TRBD2 . TRBV10-3 CAISRTSGGPTWETQYF TGTGCCATCAGCCGGACTAGCGGGGGCCCTACCTGGGAGACCCAGTACTTC
TRBJ2-7 . . TRBV6-6 CASSYNSLEQYF TGTGCCAGCAGTTACAACAGCCTAGAGCAGTACTTC
TRBJ1-1 . . TRBV4-3 CASSQDWRQMNTEAFF TGCGCCAGCAGCCAAGATTGGCGACAAATGAACACTGAAGCTTTCTTT
TRBJ2-5 TRBD2 . TRBV2 CASRRRIRGEEETQYF TGTGCCAGCAGGCGGCGAATCCGGGGGGAAGAAGAGACCCAGTACTTC
TRBJ2-7 . . TRBV27 CASSRELGYEQYF TGTGCCAGCAGTCGGGAACTGGGGTACGAGCAGTACTTC
TRBJ1-2 . . TRBV29-1 CSDRSQFGGYTF TGCAGCGACCGATCCCAGTTCGGAGGCTACACCTTC
TRBJ2-1 . . TRBV2 CASSERVGQFF TGTGCCAGCAGTGAGAGGGTTGGGCAGTTCTTC
TRBJ1-3 . . TRBV19 CASTMPVRGNTIYF TGTGCCAGTACCATGCCCGTGCGAGGAAACACCATATATTTT
TRBJ1-4 . . TRBV6-5 CASTQDRRREKLFF TGTGCCAGCACCCAAGACAGGAGACGGGAAAAACTGTTTTTT
TRBJ2-2 TRBD2 . TRBV15 CATRTSGRGTGELFF TGTGCCACCCGGACTAGCGGGAGAGGGACCGGGGAGCTGTTTTTT
TRBJ2-1 TRBD1 . TRBV10-3 CASNEYRGSELGQFF TGTGCCAGCAACGAGTACAGGGGCTCGGAACTAGGACAGTTCTTC
TRBJ2-1 . . TRBV30 CAWRLRDRSGNEQFF TGTGCCTGGAGACTCCGAGACAGGTCCGGCAATGAGCAGTTCTTC
TRBJ1-4 . . TRBV10-3 CAIGGTVNEKLFF TGTGCCATTGGAGGGACGGTTAATGAAAAACTGTTTTTT